The 21 T cell receptor beta chains listed next were all sequenced from one sample in a study of post-analysis software for immune sequencing data. Broader study findings: Patients carried 5 or 6 TRBV segments more frequently than controls did, and TRBV5-6, TRBV5-1 and TRBV20-1 were among them.

Unique molecular identifiers were carried by the TCR beta cDNA libraries. TCRdb independently ran MiXCR on the PCR reads; one entry per CDR3 protein. The sample has about 770,000 distinct CDR3 sequences; about 45% are singletons. Antigen specificity for these receptors is unknown. The sequencing input was blood. Receptor source: a girl between 10 and 17 years old with multiple sclerosis.

The CDR3 DNA follows: TGCAGTGCTTGGGGCGGCGGACTAACGTCTCTCTTGCAGTACTTC. It encodes CSAWGGGLTSLLQYF. The gene calls are TRBV20-1 and TRBJ2-7; D perhaps matches TRBD2 (6 bases). In germline, CDR1 is DFQATT, CDR2 SNEGSKA (reference sequence). The CDR3 loop spans 15 amino acids. Trimming took off 5 bases at V and 9 bases at J, with 26 bases between the two ends.

This clonotype has just a few counts. The rearrangement joins TRBV29-1 to TRBJ2-7, with 9 bases fitting TRBD2. Germline loops: CDR1 SQVTM, CDR2 ANQGSEA. V trimming: 5 bases; J trimming: 7 bases; junction bases outside the gene matches: 9. The CDR3 extends over 13 amino acids. CDR3: CSVRVLAGREQYF. The CDR3 DNA sequence: TGCAGCGTTCGTGTTCTAGCGGGACGGGAGCAGTACTTC.

The V gene is TRBV6-6, the J gene TRBJ1-5; possibly TRBD1 for D (5 bases). The CDR3 length is 13 residues. Germline V gives CDR1 MNHNY, CDR2 SVGAGI (reference sequence). The ends were cut back, 7 bases at V and 7 bases at J, with 14 bases in the middle. CDR3 protein: CASNSVGGQPQHF. CDR3 DNA: TGTGCCAGCAATTCCGTCGGGGGACAGCCCCAGCATTTT.

V and J are TRBV20-1 and TRBJ2-3; D is uncertain. This CDR3 has 14 residues. From germline, CDR1 is DFQATT and CDR2 SNEGSKA (reference sequence). V was trimmed by 0 bases and J by 3 bases, leaving 10 bases between them. The CDR3 DNA is TGCAGTGCTAGAGACCCATGGGTTACAGATACGCAGTATTTT. Translating it yields CSARDPWVTDTQYF.

The chain employs TRBV15 and TRBJ1-4, with D possibly being TRBD1 (5 bases). Trimming pared 0 bases from V and 8 bases from J, leaving 13 bases between. From germline, CDR1 is LNHNV and CDR2 YYDKDF (reference sequence). The CDR3 sequence is 15 residues long. Written as DNA, the CDR3 is TGTGCCACCAGCAGAGATCCCCAGGGTATCGAAAAACTGTTTTTT. Encoded protein: CATSRDPQGIEKLFF.

This clonotype was picked up one time. The rearrangement joins TRBV30 to TRBJ1-2; 10 nucleotides match TRBD1. Germline V CDR1 and CDR2: GTSNPN, SVGIG (reference sequence). Trimming took 3 bases from V and 5 from J; bases not matched to a gene: 6. The CDR3 spans 14 residues. This CDR3 is CAWRPTGGVYGYTF. The CDR3 DNA reads as TGTGCCTGGAGGCCGACAGGGGGCGTTTATGGCTACACCTTC.

In this sample, this clonotype turned up a few times. The gene calls are TRBV20-1 and TRBJ2-1; 10 bases map to TRBD2. CDR1 is DFQATT, CDR2 SNEGSKA, per germline (reference sequence). The CDR3 extends over 16 amino acids. V trimming: 0 bases; J trimming: 7 bases; junction bases outside the gene matches: 9. The CDR3 sequence is CSARDRPSGRGNEQFF. The CDR3 nucleotides are TGCAGTGCTAGAGATCGCCCTAGCGGGAGAGGTAATGAGCAGTTCTTC.

A few counts support this clonotype. The V call is TRBV5-1, the J call TRBJ2-3; D gene unclear. V was pared by 1 base and J by 0 bases, with 9 bases between. This CDR3 has 15 residues. Germline V gene sequence: CDR1 SGHRS, CDR2 YFSETQ. CDR3 DNA: TGCGCCAGCAGCTTGCAGTTGGCTAGCACAGATACGCAGTATTTT. Its translation is CASSLQLASTDTQYF.

DNA of the CDR3: TGTGCCAGCAGTTTTCAGGGGTGGGGATTGCCCCCCACAGATACGCAGTATTTT. As protein: CASSFQGWGLPPTDTQYF. The chain joins TRBV27 to TRBJ2-3; possibly TRBD1 for D (6 bases). Germline V gives CDR1 MNHEY, CDR2 SMNVEV (reference sequence). The CDR3 consists of 18 residues. Trimming stripped 3 bases from V and 2 bases from J, with 21 bases between.

The table lists this clonotype with a few counts. The J gene is TRBJ2-1, the V gene TRBV6-4, with D unresolved. The V end was cut by 4 bases, the J end by 4 bases, with 14 bases between. Germline V lookup: CDR1 MRHNA, CDR2 SNTAGT. The CDR3 runs to 15 residues. The CDR3 sequence is CASSVDPASYNEQFF. The CDR3 DNA is TGTGCCAGCAGTGTCGATCCTGCGAGTTACAATGAGCAGTTCTTC.

V gene TRBV12-3 or TRBV12-4 combines with J gene TRBJ2-1; 10 bases align to TRBD2. The ends lost 5 bases at V and 9 bases at J; junction bases unmatched: 13. This CDR3 has 16 amino acids. Here the CDR3 reads CASSPDQLAGDGEQFF. The CDR3 DNA reads as TGTGCCAGCAGTCCCGATCAGCTAGCGGGAGATGGTGAGCAGTTCTTC.

This clonotype was seen at least ten times. The chain combines TRBV9 with TRBJ2-7, with 9 bases fitting TRBD1. The CDR3 extends over 14 amino acids. V lost 4 bases, J lost 4 bases, and 6 bases stayed unmatched. Germline values: CDR1 SGDLS, CDR2 YYNGEE. The CDR3 coding sequence is TGTGCCAGCAGCCCGGGACAGGGCGGATACGAGCAGTACTTC. Translation gives CASSPGQGGYEQYF.

The chain's CDR3 is CASRLEETQYF. The DNA for the CDR3 is TGCGCCAGCAGGCTAGAAGAGACCCAGTACTTC. The chain uses TRBV5-1 and TRBJ2-5, with unresolved D. The CDR3 contains 11 residues. Germline V gives CDR1 SGHRS, CDR2 YFSETQ. V was cut by 5 bases and J by 3 bases, with 5 bases left in between.

This chain links TRBV2 with TRBJ1-1, with 8 bases matching TRBD1. The CDR3 loop spans 13 amino acids. Germline-derived CDR1 and CDR2 are SNHLY and FYNNEI. The V gene end was trimmed by 10 bases and the J gene end by 2 bases; junction bases not matched to a gene: 6. CDR3 residues: CATQDRANTEAFF. CDR3 sequence (DNA): TGTGCCACCCAGGACAGGGCTAACACTGAAGCTTTCTTT.

This clonotype was detected only a few times. V gene TRBV3-1 combines with J gene TRBJ2-4, with D maybe TRBD2 (6 bases). The DNA end is more similar to TRBJ2-5, so the J call may be wrong. The CDR3 length is 15 residues. Germline loops: CDR1 LGHDT, CDR2 YNNKEL (reference sequence). CDR3 residues: CASSQGFAGTETQYF. The DNA of the CDR3 is TGTGCCAGCAGCCAAGGATTCGCGGGAACAGAGACCCAGTACTTC.

This clonotype came up a few times. The chain combines TRBV27 with TRBJ2-5; 7 bases map to TRBD2. The J call is uncertain, as TRBJ2-7 better fits the DNA end. This CDR3 has 14 residues. Germline V gives CDR1 MNHEY, CDR2 SMNVEV (reference sequence). This CDR3 reads CASSPGGFAYEQYF. As DNA, the CDR3 is TGTGCCAGCAGCCCCGGGGGGTTCGCCTACGAGCAGTACTTC.

The chain recombines TRBV29-1 with TRBJ2-1; TRBD1 matches 11 bases. This CDR3 spans 13 amino acids. J was trimmed by 7 bases and V by 7 bases; bases with no gene match: 6. Germline V lookup: CDR1 SQVTM, CDR2 ANQGSEA. Written as DNA, the CDR3 is TGCAGCGCCCGGACAGGGGGCTTGAATGAGCAGTTCTTC. Translating gives CSARTGGLNEQFF.

The chain is built from TRBV13 and TRBJ2-3; a possible D gene is TRBD1 (5 bases). CDR3 size: 14 residues. Germline assignment: CDR1 PRHDT and CDR2 FYEKMQ (reference sequence). V was trimmed by 0 bases and J by 6 bases, leaving 10 bases between them. The CDR3 protein is CASSLGTGLDTQYF. In nucleotides, the CDR3 is TGTGCCAGCAGCTTAGGTACAGGTTTGGATACGCAGTATTTT. The full variable domain, completed using reference TRBV13 and TRBJ2-3, is AAGVIQSPRHLIKEKRETATLKCYPIPRHDTVYWYQQGPGQDPQFLISFYEKMQSDKGSIPDRFSAQQFSDYHSELNMSSLELGDSALYFCASSLGTGLDTQYFGPGTRLTVL.

J is TRBJ2-7 and V is TRBV21-1; TRBD1, as called in the table, went unchecked against the DNA. TRBV21-1 corresponds to a pseudogene. The CDR3 loop spans 17 amino acids. CDR3 DNA: TGTGCCAGCAGCAAACAATGGCACGGCGGGACATCCTACGAGCAGTACTTC. Amino acid sequence: CASSKQWHGGTSYEQYF.

This clonotype has more than one count but fewer than ten. This chain links TRBV12-5 with TRBJ2-1; 9 positions agree with TRBD2. The germline CDR1 and CDR2 sequences are LGHNT and FRNRAP. V shed 1 base, J shed 2 bases, and the junction held 3 bases outside the gene matches. The CDR3 is 16 residues long. In DNA form, the CDR3 reads TGTGCTAGTGGTTTGGCTAGCGGGACCGCCTACAATGAGCAGTTCTTC. As protein: CASGLASGTAYNEQFF.

At least ten counts were recorded for this clonotype. V gene TRBV29-1 combines with J gene TRBJ2-7; 7 bases are a match to TRBD1. Per germline, CDR1 SQVTM and CDR2 ANQGSEA. The CDR3 has 12 amino acids. V was clipped by 5 bases and J by 2 bases; unmatched bases: 3. CDR3: CSVRTGPYEQYF. CDR3 DNA: TGCAGCGTTAGGACAGGACCCTACGAGCAGTACTTC.